Listed below are T cell receptor beta chains from one sample, sequenced in a study of CD8+ T cells in alopecia areata. Here immunoSEQ multiplex PCR was the method, and the copy in TCRdb shows in-frame clones only, minus some. This sample yields about 220,000 clones, of which about 50% are seen a single time; about 1.4% belongs to the top ten. Sequencing used CD4+ T cells sorted from blood, obtained at week 4, from a patient treated with tofacitinib. All receptors come from a human donor with alopecia areata. The CDR3 runs from the conserved cysteine through the conserved F or W. D genes are given only for firm matches. Not every row has a clone size; where given, it reads once, few, many or a size class.

J,length,D,V,size,CDR3,DNA
TRBJ2-5,19,TRBD2,TRBV7-2,-,CASSPGDFGGATTAETQYF,TGTGCCAGCAGCCCCGGGGATTTCGGGGGGGCTACTACAGCGGAGACCCAGTACTTC
TRBJ2-7,15,-,TRBV5-6,few,CASSLEPGRTYEQYF,TGTGCCAGCAGCTTGGAACCCGGCAGAACCTACGAGCAGTACTTC
TRBJ1-1,14,TRBD1,TRBV29-1,-,CSVDPGGLNTEAFF,TGCAGCGTTGATCCAGGGGGCCTGAACACTGAAGCTTTCTTT
TRBJ2-7,14,-,TRBV18,few,CASSPPQRPYEQYF,TGTGCCAGCTCACCACCCCAGCGCCCCTACGAGCAGTACTTC
TRBJ1-2,13,-,TRBV5-1,-,CASSLDTDYGYTF,TGCGCCAGCAGCTTGGACACGGACTATGGCTACACCTTC
TRBJ1-1,14,-,TRBV2,-,CASSEAGRNTEAFF,TGTGCCAGCAGTGAGGCAGGGCGGAACACTGAAGCTTTCTTT
TRBJ2-7,13,-,TRBV25-1,-,CASSDSRVEIMYF,TGTGCCAGCAGTGACAGCAGGGTGGAAATAATGTACTTC
TRBJ2-1,16,TRBD2,TRBV28,-,CASSFMVAGGRNEQFF,TGTGCCAGCAGTTTCATGGTGGCGGGGGGGCGCAATGAGCAGTTCTTC
TRBJ1-2,16,TRBD1,TRBV9,-,CASSVFDRTGGYGYTF,TGTGCCAGCAGCGTATTCGACAGGACAGGGGGCTATGGCTACACCTTC
TRBJ2-7,14,-,TRBV5-1,few,CASRAQRGGYEQYF,TGCGCCAGCAGGGCACAAAGGGGTGGCTACGAGCAGTACTTC
TRBJ1-2,14,-,TRBV2,-,CASSEALTSSGYTF,TGTGCCAGCAGTGAAGCGCTTACTTCGTCCGGCTACACCTTC
TRBJ2-7,16,-,TRBV25-1,-,CASSDPGGREAYEQYF,TGTGCCAGCAGTGACCCCGGCGGCAGGGAGGCCTACGAGCAGTACTTC